The 23 T cell receptor beta chains below were found in one sample sequenced in a study of T cell clonality in common variable immunodeficiency. TCRdb's copy holds only in-frame clones and misses some; the assay was immunoSEQ multiplex PCR. The sample contains approximately 52,000 clones, none occurring once; around 3.7% lies in the top ten. Sequenced sample: peripheral blood mononuclear cells. All receptors derive from a person aged 18 to 70 in good health.

In its sample, this clone was seen many times. With the read ending 3 residues before the CDR3 end, the germline J gene is used to fill in that end. This chain uses TRBV19 with TRBJ1-4; D might be TRBD1 (5 bases). Germline lookup yields CDR1 LNHDA and CDR2 SQIVND (reference sequence). This CDR3 contains 15 residues. V was trimmed by 10 bases and J by 4 bases, leaving 19 bases between them. The sequenced part of the CDR3 DNA is TGTGCCACTTTAGGGTGGCAGGGCCGTAATGAAAAA. Translated: CATLGWQGRNEK. The whole CDR3 reads CATLGWQGRNEKLFF.

This clone has a count of ten or more. The missing CDR3 end, 3 residues past where the read stops, is filled in from the germline J gene. This chain joins TRBV20-1 and TRBJ2-1; 14 nucleotides line up with TRBD2. Looked up from germline, CDR1 is DFQATT and CDR2 is SNEGSKA (reference sequence). The CDR3 covers 19 residues. J gave up 6 bases and V 2 bases, and 15 bases lay outside the gene matches. The CDR3 loop is CSARYYSGTSGREGNEQFF. The CDR3 bases that were read are TGCAGTGCTAGATACTACTCCGGGACTAGCGGGAGAGAGGGCAATGAG.

In the case of this clone: The CDR3 is cut off 3 residues early in the read; its end comes from the germline J gene. The chain recombines TRBV19 with TRBJ2-5; 8 bases line up with TRBD1. J was trimmed by 5 bases and V by 5 bases; bases with no gene match: 7. Germline CDR1 and CDR2: LNHDA and SQIVND (reference sequence). The CDR3 is made up of 14 amino acids. The DNA read from the CDR3 is TGTGCCAGTAGTTCGGACAGGGTGTCGGAGACC. Protein: CASSSDRVSET. The entire CDR3 protein is CASSSDRVSETQYF.

This clone was seen repeatedly, ten times or more. Sequencing ends 3 residues short of the CDR3 end; the germline J gene provides the rest. V gene TRBV7-9 combines with J gene TRBJ2-5, with a weak D call TRBD2 (5 bases). Germline V gene sequence: CDR1 SEHNR, CDR2 FQNEAQ (reference sequence). The germline V and J ends were trimmed by 6 bases and 7 bases, with 15 bases remaining between them. The CDR3 has 13 amino acids. The CDR3 DNA, read in part, is TGTGCCAGCAGTCAAGCTAGCAGAGGGACC. Protein: CASSQASRGT. The full CDR3 protein is CASSQASRGTQYF.

This clone has a count of ten or more. Partial CDR3 DNA: TGCGCCAGCAGCTTAACTAGCAGCAGCACAGATACG. This gives the protein CASSLTSSSTDT. The whole CDR3 protein is CASSLTSSSTDTQYF. This chain links TRBV5-1 with TRBJ2-3, with D tentatively TRBD2 (6 bases). The CDR3 extends 3 residues past the end of the read, so its final part is completed from the germline J gene. The CDR3 spans 15 residues. The V and J ends lost 2 bases and 0 bases respectively, with 10 bases between them. Germline CDR1 SGHRS, CDR2 YFSETQ.

This clone was picked up many times. The read terminates 3 residues ahead of where the CDR3 ends, so the germline J gene completes it. The V gene is TRBV7-2, the J gene TRBJ1-1, with D perhaps matching TRBD1 (5 bases). From germline, CDR1 is SGHTA and CDR2 FQGNSA. The CDR3 spans 12 residues. CDR3 bases read: TGTGCCAGCAGCTTAGCGGGCGGGGGA. Its translation is CASSLAGGG. Given in full, the CDR3 is CASSLAGGGAFF.

This clone was picked up many times. The read terminates 3 residues ahead of where the CDR3 ends, so the germline J gene completes it. The chain combines TRBV9 with TRBJ2-7; 9 positions match TRBD2. Germline CDR1 is SGDLS and CDR2 is YYNGEE. This CDR3 is 16 amino acids long. V lost 0 bases to trimming and J lost 2 bases; unmatched junction nucleotides: 6. The CDR3 sequence is CASSVGVSGRAYEQYF. CDR3 DNA (partial): TGTGCCAGCAGCGTAGGGGTTAGCGGGAGAGCCTACGAG.

This clone was detected many times. The CDR3 spells CASSPPEGLAPYNEQFF. The DNA read from the CDR3 is TGTGCCAGCAGCCCTCCCGAGGGACTAGCGCCCTACAATGAG. The chain combines TRBV13 with TRBJ2-1, with 10 nucleotides matching TRBD2. Read sequence stops 3 residues before the CDR3 end, and the germline J gene provides the missing end. V was pared by 5 bases and J by 2 bases, with 9 bases of the junction left unmatched. Germline V gives CDR1 PRHDT, CDR2 FYEKMQ (reference sequence). The CDR3 runs 17 residues.

This clone was recorded many times. The read stops 3 residues short of the end of the CDR3; the missing end is completed from the germline J gene. V and J are TRBV20-1 and TRBJ2-3; TRBD2 matches at 16 bases. Germline V gene sequence: CDR1 DFQATT, CDR2 SNEGSKA (reference sequence). The CDR3 is 18 residues long. CDR3 DNA (partial): TGCAGTGCTAGAAAAGGGACTAGCGGGAGGGGAAAACAAGAGACG. It encodes CSARKGTSGRGKQET. From start to end, the CDR3 is CSARKGTSGRGKQETQYF.

Concerning this clone: The read ends 3 residues before the CDR3 terminus; that terminus is restored from the germline J gene. This chain uses TRBV7-2 with TRBJ2-3; no reliable D call. Germline V gene sequence: CDR1 SGHTA, CDR2 FQGNSA. The CDR3 spans 14 residues. The sequenced CDR3 bases are TGTGCCAGCAGCTTAGCTCGGCGATCACAGACG. Protein sequence: CASSLARRSQT. The whole CDR3 is CASSLARRSQTQYF.

This clone was seen many times. The missing CDR3 end, 3 residues past where the read stops, is filled in from the germline J gene. The chain employs TRBV5-1 and TRBJ2-6; D gene unclear. Per the germline V gene, CDR1 is SGHRS and CDR2 is YFSETQ. Trimming removed 0 bases from V and 0 bases from J, with 4 bases in between. The CDR3 contains 15 residues. Here the CDR3 reads CASSLGLSGANVLTF. The DNA read from the CDR3 is TGCGCCAGCAGCTTGGGTCTCTCTGGGGCCAACGTC. The full variable domain, completed using reference TRBV5-1 and TRBJ2-6, is KAGVTQTPRYLIKTRGQQVTLSCSPISGHRSVSWYQQTPGQGLQFLFEYFSETQRNKGNFPGRFSGRQFSNSRSEMNVSTLELGDSALYLCASSLGLSGANVLTFGAGSRLTVL.

This clone was seen many times. The covered CDR3 bases are TGTGCCAGCTCACCAGAGGCCCCAGGGGGCCGCTCCTACAATGAG. The encoded protein is CASSPEAPGGRSYNE. In full, the CDR3 is CASSPEAPGGRSYNEQFF. J is TRBJ2-1 and V is TRBV18; 8 bases align to TRBD1. The read gets to within 3 residues of the CDR3 end, and the germline J gene fills in the rest. This CDR3 comprises 18 residues. Trimming cost V 2 bases and J 0 bases; bases outside gene matches: 9. Germline V gives CDR1 KGHSH, CDR2 LQKENI. Using reference TRBV18 and TRBJ2-1 for the parts outside the CDR3, the full variable domain is NAGVMQNPRHLVRRRGQEARLRCSPMKGHSHVYWYRQLPEEGLKFMVYLQKENIIDESGMPKERFSAEFPKEGPSILRIQQVVRGDSAAYFCASSPEAPGGRSYNEQFFGPGTRLTVL.

This clone was observed a handful of times. The read ends 3 residues before the CDR3 terminus; that terminus is restored from the germline J gene. The chain recombines TRBV19 with TRBJ2-1, with TRBD1 matching over 11 bases. Per the germline V gene, CDR1 is LNHDA and CDR2 is SQIVND (reference sequence). V lost 6 bases to trimming and J lost 9 bases; unmatched junction nucleotides: 7. This CDR3 has 14 residues. The CDR3 here is CASRRGQGVGEQFF. The covered CDR3 bases are TGTGCCAGTAGGCGGGGACAGGGGGTAGGTGAG.

Many counts were recorded for this clone. The read terminates 3 residues ahead of where the CDR3 ends, so the germline J gene completes it. Other DNA sequences in the same sample also yield this CDR3. The genes are TRBV7-2 and TRBJ2-3; 10 bases align to TRBD2. Germline V lookup: CDR1 SGHTA, CDR2 FQGNSA. The CDR3 runs to 16 residues. Unmatched junction bases numbered 4, after V lost 0 bases and J lost 4 bases. This chain's CDR3 is CASSLAAGGPADTQYF. CDR3 DNA (partial): TGTGCCAGCAGCTTAGCAGCGGGAGGGCCCGCAGATACG. Drawing the rest from reference TRBV7-2 and TRBJ2-3, the complete variable domain is GAGVSQSPSNKVTEKGKDVELRCDPISGHTALYWYRQSLGQGLEFLIYFQGNSAPDKSGLPSDRFSAERTGGSVSTLTIQRTQQEDSAVYLCASSLAAGGPADTQYFGPGTRLTVL.

A few counts support this clone. The read comes to an end 3 residues before the CDR3 does, leaving the germline J gene to fill in the end. The chain is built from TRBV19 and TRBJ1-1; D is perhaps TRBD1 (5 bases). The CDR3 totals 13 residues. Per the germline V gene, CDR1 is LNHDA and CDR2 is SQIVND (reference sequence). The germline V and J ends were trimmed by 6 bases and 1 base, with 9 bases remaining between them. The CDR3 loop reads CASRTQENTEAFF. The DNA read from the CDR3 is TGTGCCAGTAGAACACAGGAGAACACTGAA.

This clone was recorded many times. The read is 3 residues too short to cover the CDR3 end, so that end is filled in from the germline J gene. This chain links TRBV19 with TRBJ2-1; D is possibly TRBD2 (7 bases). Germline lookup yields CDR1 LNHDA and CDR2 SQIVND (reference sequence). The CDR3 is made up of 15 amino acids. V was cut by 6 bases and J by 8 bases, with 20 bases left in between. Incomplete CDR3 DNA: TGTGCCAGTAGGTTAGGGGGGGACTTCCCCGATGAG. Translation: CASRLGGDFPDE. The entire CDR3 reads CASRLGGDFPDEQFF.

Comment on this clone: The read gets to within 3 residues of the CDR3 end, and the germline J gene fills in the rest. The chain links TRBV20-1 to TRBJ2-1; D remains unclear. Trimming cost V 3 bases and J 5 bases, with 11 bases left between them. CDR3 size: 13 residues. Germline values: CDR1 DFQATT, CDR2 SNEGSKA (reference sequence). The CDR3 region is CSARTVGHNEQFF. The CDR3 bases that were read are TGCAGTGCTAGGACCGTAGGGCACAATGAG.

This clone is termed medium-sized. From the germline J gene comes the end of the CDR3, since the read stops 3 residues before it. This sequence joins TRBV29-1 and TRBJ2-1, with 16 bases lining up with TRBD2. V dropped 8 bases and J dropped 6; count of bases not matched to a gene: 7. This CDR3 region has 15 residues. Germline CDR1 reads SQVTM; CDR2 reads ANQGSEA. The CDR3 DNA, read in part, is TGCAGCCTAGGGACTAGCGGGAGGGCTTTCAATGAG. It encodes CSLGTSGRAFNE. The complete CDR3 sequence is CSLGTSGRAFNEQFF.

This clone was counted ten times or more. The CDR3 goes on 3 residues after the read ends, and that part is filled in from the germline J gene. The chain combines TRBV30 with TRBJ1-2, with TRBD1 as a possible D gene (6 bases). The ends were cut back, 1 base at V and 1 base at J, with 16 bases in the middle. The CDR3 is 16 residues long. Germline assignment: CDR1 GTSNPN and CDR2 SVGIG (reference sequence). The part of the CDR3 DNA that was read is TGTGCCTGGAGTGGTTTAAGGGGGTCGTTTAACTATGGC. This translates into CAWSGLRGSFNYG. The CDR3 in its entirety is CAWSGLRGSFNYGYTF.

Comment on this clone: The read ends 3 residues shy of where the CDR3 ends; the end is completed using the germline J gene. The chain recombines TRBV7-2 with TRBJ1-1; TRBD1 is a possible D gene (6 bases). The CDR3 is made up of 13 amino acids. CDR1 and CDR2 from the germline V gene are SGHTA and FQGNSA. Trimming removed 4 bases at V and 2 bases at J, with 8 bases between. The CDR3 protein is CASSSQGNTEAFF. CDR3 DNA (partial): TGTGCCAGCAGCTCACAGGGAAACACTGAA.

This clone was counted ten times or more. The read ends 3 residues shy of where the CDR3 ends; the end is completed using the germline J gene. The V call is TRBV19, the J call TRBJ2-7; D is perhaps TRBD2 (5 bases). Looked up from germline, CDR1 is LNHDA and CDR2 is SQIVND (reference sequence). V lost 3 bases and J lost 3, with 9 bases in between. The CDR3 loop spans 13 amino acids. The part of the CDR3 DNA that was read is TGTGCCAGTAGTATGTCCGGGGACTACGAG. It specifies CASSMSGDYE. The entire CDR3 reads CASSMSGDYEQYF.

This clone was seen repeatedly, ten times or more. From the germline J gene comes the end of the CDR3, since the read stops 3 residues before it. The chain uses TRBV7-6 and TRBJ2-3, with 7 bases fitting TRBD2. CDR1 is SGHVS and CDR2 is FNYEAQ in the germline V gene. The CDR3 is 15 amino acids. Unmatched junction bases numbered 3, after V lost 3 bases and J lost 0 bases. CDR3 protein: CASSLGGASTDTQYF. The DNA read from the CDR3 is TGTGCCAGCAGCTTGGGAGGGGCTAGCACAGATACG.

This clone was detected ten times or more. The observed sequence ends 3 residues before the CDR3 terminus, with the missing tail filled in from the germline J gene. The chain uses TRBV19 and TRBJ1-1, with 8 bases fitting TRBD1. V was pared by 5 bases and J by 1 base, with 15 bases of the junction left unmatched. CDR3 length: 18 residues. CDR1 is LNHDA and CDR2 is SQIVND in the germline V gene (reference sequence). CDR3 residues: CASSLLGQGWNGNTEAFF. The sequenced CDR3 bases are TGTGCCAGTAGTCTACTCGGACAGGGTTGGAATGGGAACACTGAA.